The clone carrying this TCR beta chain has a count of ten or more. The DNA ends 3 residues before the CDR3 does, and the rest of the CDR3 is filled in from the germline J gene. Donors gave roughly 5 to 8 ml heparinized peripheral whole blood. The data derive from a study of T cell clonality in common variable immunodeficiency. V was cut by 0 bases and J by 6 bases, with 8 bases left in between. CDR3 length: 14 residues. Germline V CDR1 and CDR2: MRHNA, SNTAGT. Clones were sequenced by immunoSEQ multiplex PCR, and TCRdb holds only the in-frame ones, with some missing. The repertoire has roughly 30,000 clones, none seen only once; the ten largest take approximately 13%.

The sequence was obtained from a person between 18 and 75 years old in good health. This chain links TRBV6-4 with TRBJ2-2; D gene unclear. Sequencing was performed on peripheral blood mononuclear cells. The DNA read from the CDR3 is TGTGCCAGCAGTGACTCGAGCGAAGCCGGGGAG. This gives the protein CASSDSSEAGE. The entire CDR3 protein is CASSDSSEAGELFF.